These 14 T cell receptor beta chains were sequenced from one sample in a study of OX40 agonist ivuxolimab in advanced cancers. Clones were read by immunoSEQ multiplex PCR, and TCRdb kept only the in-frame ones, dropping some. Of some 85,000 clones detected, about 88% appear once; the ten largest clones hold 0.25% to 0.3%. The sample was CD4+ or CD8+ T cells sorted from blood, taken in a trial of the OX40 agonist ivuxolimab. The receptors stem from an adult with an advanced solid tumor such as melanoma, head and neck, liver or kidney cancer.

The chain combines TRBV5-1 with TRBJ2-1; 8 bases map to TRBD1. CDR1 SGHRS and CDR2 YFSETQ come from the germline V gene. V dropped 3 bases and J dropped 8; count of bases not matched to a gene: 1. This CDR3 spans 12 amino acids. The CDR3 DNA is TGCGCCAGCAGCTCGACAGGGGATGAGCAGTTCTTC. Translated, it gives CASSSTGDEQFF.

The gene calls are TRBV19 and TRBJ1-2; D gene ambiguous. CDR1 is LNHDA and CDR2 is SQIVND in the germline V gene (reference sequence). The CDR3 contains 16 residues. Trimming cost V 5 bases and J 1 base, with 17 bases left between them. CDR3 in DNA: TGTGCCAGTAGTCCGGATCCGAGTCTCCGTAACTATGGCTACACCTTC. It specifies CASSPDPSLRNYGYTF.

The chain is built from TRBV5-1 and TRBJ2-7; TRBD1 is a possible D gene (5 bases). The CDR3 is 14 amino acids. Trimming removed 0 bases at V and 0 bases at J, with 7 bases between. Germline V CDR1 and CDR2: SGHRS, YFSETQ. The CDR3 loop reads CASSLEGPSYEQYF. CDR3 in DNA: TGCGCCAGCAGCTTGGAGGGGCCCTCCTACGAGCAGTACTTC.

This clone occurred once. The chain couples TRBV5-1 to TRBJ2-2; TRBD2 matches 9 bases. Germline CDR1 is SGHRS and CDR2 is YFSETQ. The ends lost 4 bases at V and 7 bases at J; junction bases unmatched: 11. The CDR3 has 16 residues. CDR3 protein: CASSPGVAGAIGELFF. The DNA for the CDR3 is TGCGCCAGCAGCCCCGGGGTAGCGGGGGCTATCGGGGAGCTGTTTTTT.

The rearrangement joins TRBV19 to TRBJ1-5; 9 bases align to TRBD1. The CDR3 extends over 14 amino acids. V was clipped by 5 bases and J by 4 bases; unmatched bases: 3. Looked up from germline, CDR1 is LNHDA and CDR2 is SQIVND (reference sequence). The CDR3 DNA follows: TGTGCCAGTAGTCCAGGGACAGGGAATCAGCCCCAGCATTTT. Protein product: CASSPGTGNQPQHF. Variable domain in full (rest from reference TRBV19 and TRBJ1-5): DGGITQSPKYLFRKEGQNVTLSCEQNLNHDAMYWYRQDPGQGLRLIYYSQIVNDFQKGDIAEGYSVSREKKESFPLTVTSAQKNPTAFYLCASSPGTGNQPQHFGDGTRLSIL.

This chain connects TRBV29-1 to TRBJ2-3; D is ambiguous. Germline CDR1 SQVTM, CDR2 ANQGSEA. The CDR3 is made up of 14 amino acids. CDR3 sequence: CSVQPTQRPDTQYF. The CDR3 DNA is TGCAGTGTTCAGCCCACACAACGCCCAGATACGCAGTATTTT.

This clone was seen a handful of times. The chain is built from TRBV5-8 and TRBJ2-3, with TRBD1 as a possible D gene (6 bases). The germline CDR1 and CDR2 sequences are SGHTS and YDEGEE. Between the trimmed V and J ends, which lost 4 bases and 4 bases, there was a span of 13 bases. This CDR3 region has 14 residues. The CDR3 loop is CASSRRQVPDTQYF. CDR3 nucleotides: TGTGCCAGCAGCCGCCGACAGGTCCCAGATACGCAGTATTTT.

The chain joins TRBV11-2 to TRBJ2-7, with D possibly called TRBD1 or TRBD2 (5 bases each). The CDR3 consists of 12 residues. CDR1 and CDR2 from the germline V gene are SGHAT and FQNNGV. The V end lost 5 bases, the J end lost 3 bases, and 8 bases lay between the germline ends. The CDR3 is CASSRDGYEQYF. CDR3 coding DNA: TGTGCCAGCAGCCGGGACGGCTACGAGCAGTACTTC. The full variable domain, its missing parts supplied by reference TRBV11-2 and TRBJ2-7, is EAGVAQSPRYKIIEKRQSVAFWCNPISGHATLYWYQQILGQGPKLLIQFQNNGVVDDSQLPKDRFSAERLKGVDSTLKIQPAKLEDSAVYLCASSRDGYEQYFGPGTRLTVT.

The chain recombines TRBV11-3 with TRBJ2-7; TRBD1 matches 8 bases. The CDR3 is made up of 14 amino acids. Trimming took 4 bases from V and 2 from J; bases not matched to a gene: 4. Germline V lookup: CDR1 SGHNT, CDR2 YENEEA. CDR3 nucleotide sequence: TGTGCCAGCAGCTCCGGACAGGGCGCCTACGAGCAGTACTTC. As protein: CASSSGQGAYEQYF.

V and J are TRBV4-1 and TRBJ1-5; 8 nucleotides agree with TRBD1. The CDR3 covers 18 residues. Unmatched junction bases numbered 7, after V lost 0 bases and J lost 0 bases. Germline lookup yields CDR1 MGHRA and CDR2 YSYEKL. This CDR3 reads CASSQDRGQGYSNQPQHF. Here the CDR3 DNA reads TGCGCCAGCAGCCAAGATAGAGGACAGGGTTATAGCAATCAGCCCCAGCATTTT.

This rearrangement joins TRBV7-9 to TRBJ1-3, with TRBD1 identical over 9 bases. Trimming cost V 5 bases and J 0 bases; bases outside gene matches: 5. This CDR3 spans 16 amino acids. Germline lookup yields CDR1 SEHNR and CDR2 FQNEAQ (reference sequence). CDR3 coding DNA: TGTGCCAGCAGCACCACGACAGGGGGCTCTGGAAACACCATATATTTT. Protein product: CASSTTTGGSGNTIYF.

The chain uses TRBV7-8 and TRBJ1-1; 7 positions match TRBD1. In germline, CDR1 is SGHVS, CDR2 FQNEAQ. The CDR3 extends over 13 amino acids. The V gene end was trimmed by 4 bases and the J gene end by 8 bases; junction bases not matched to a gene: 7. The DNA for the CDR3 is TGTGCCAGCAGCTCCCCCCCGGACAGGGAAGCTTTCTTT. Residues: CASSSPPDREAFF.

The chain combines TRBV7-2 with TRBJ2-2; tentative D call: TRBD1 (6 bases). Per the germline V gene, CDR1 is SGHTA and CDR2 is FQGNSA. This CDR3 comprises 17 residues. Trimming cost V 1 base and J 8 bases, with 20 bases left between them. CDR3 sequence (DNA): TGTGCCAGCAGCTTAGTGGGGACACGGGGATTTCGGGGGGAGCTGTTTTTT. Translation: CASSLVGTRGFRGELFF.

The chain employs TRBV6-5 and TRBJ1-2, with 10 positions matching TRBD1. Germline V gives CDR1 MNHEY, CDR2 SVGAGI. V lost 7 bases, J lost 8 bases, and 13 bases stayed unmatched. The CDR3 spans 15 residues. In DNA, the CDR3 is TGTGCCAGCACCGCCTCCGGGACAGGGGACAGAGGCTACACCTTC. It is translated as CASTASGTGDRGYTF.